This section outlines one T cell receptor (beta chain) sequence together with its context. This clonotype was seen at least ten times. The specificity of this receptor is unknown. No base quality information exists; no much larger clone differs at one position. This sample was included in a study of regulatory T cells in long-lasting Graves disease (dated by TCRdb to the early 2020s). Study-level background: Patients with newly diagnosed Graves' disease had been on antithyroid drugs for under 3 months. Persistent Graves' disease patients were compared with newly diagnosed Graves' disease patients by peripheral blood TCR sequencing and RNA sequencing. The study took place in China and was registered as a clinical trial. A total of around 33 samples underwent TCR sequencing, from about 13 patients with persistent Graves' disease and some 20 patients with newly diagnosed Graves' disease. Results and caveats for the whole study, not just this receptor: Compared with newly diagnosed patients, persistent Graves' disease patients had lower TCR Shannon entropy and fewer highly expanded clones, which suggests clonal expansion. Persistent disease showed preferential use of TRBV28, TRBJ1-2 and TRBJ2-5, whereas newly diagnosed disease favored TRBV20-1 and TRBJ2-1. The small sample size was acknowledged by the authors as a limitation that may reduce accuracy. More public clonotypes were shared among persistent patients (2,741) than among newly diagnosed patients (just under 1,000). Only the TCR beta chain was sequenced and analyzed. The study examined only peripheral blood because the primary lesion, thyroid tissue, could not be accessed.

Per the publication, the time point label means: newly diagnosed GD, antithyroid drugs for less than 3 months. For both TCR sequencing and RNA sequencing, RNA was extracted from PBMCs in TRIzol. The diagnosis of Graves' disease followed American Thyroid Association guidelines. Recruitment of patients was carried out at an endocrinology department in Xi'an, China. From each patient, around 9 milliliters of peripheral blood was collected into an EDTA anticoagulant tube. Ficoll Paque Plus density gradient separation was used to isolate PBMCs, and no further T cell sorting was performed. An Agilent 2100 Bioanalyzer and agarose gel were used to check RNA quality, and a NanoDrop 2000 was used to measure RNA concentration. The library was generated by multiplex PCR. Data came from an Illumina HiSeq 4000. iRepertoire HTBI primers and Arm-PCR amplification of CDR3 regions were used to construct TCR beta libraries. Gel purification was performed on PCR products prior to sequencing. From the authors' description of their analysis: Gene usage analysis of CDR3 amino acid clonotypes used the approximately 62 TRBV and about 14 TRBJ segments found across samples. COPE and FqMerger were used to merge filtered high-quality paired reads into contigs. Contigs were aligned with BLAST to IMGT TRBV, TRBD and TRBJ reference genes, and CDR3 was defined per IMGT. Clonotypes above 0.1% frequency were classified as highly expanded clones. Shannon entropy served as the measure of repertoire diversity, while the Gini coefficient captured V-J evenness. Public clonotypes were defined as clonotypes shared by more than one individual. TCRdb handled the public reads itself, with Q25 trimming in fastp and clone calling in MiXCR, and kept productive beta chains. Each entry merges the rows of one CDR3 protein and shows their most common DNA and genes. TCRdb assigned the V and J calls; the authors' analysis was not used. This sample holds 400,000 to 500,000 distinct CDR3 sequences; roughly 15% were observed only once. The ten biggest clones cover more than 15% of the sample.

The germline V gene (reference sequence) gives CDR1 as DFQATT and CDR2 as SNEGSKA. From cysteine to phenylalanine, the CDR3 is 16 amino acids long. Only CDR3 DNA remains: 48 bases, in frame from the first base. V has 1 base trimmed and J has 4 bases trimmed; junction bases matching no gene number 10. These data are also associated with another study on T cells in Graves' hyperthyroidism and ophthalmopathy. In that second paper, the authors write: Stable Graves' hyperthyroidism was defined as no progression to ophthalmopathy during 18 months of follow-up. Hyperthyroidism patients were newly diagnosed, had a disease duration of under 2 months, and were aged 18 to 65 years. Exclusion was applied to patients with uncontrolled infections, other autoimmune diseases, pregnancy or lactation. Diagnoses were established on the basis of clinical symptoms, serum thyroxine and TRAb, thyroid ultrasound, and orbital computed tomography. For the first round of RT-PCR on the TCR CDR3, the HTBI primer set was used together with the Qiagen OneStep RT-PCR kit. Most expanded thyroid clonotypes (frequency above 0.001) were also found in blood, which suggests that blood repertoires may mirror thyroid immune responses. A 13 V-J signature model separated ophthalmopathy from stable hyperthyroidism, with nearly 90% sensitivity and about 81% specificity in cross-validation and 80%/75% in testing. In validation, the model predicted progression to ophthalmopathy with just under 71% sensitivity and around 72% specificity, a median of around 6.6 months before onset. To identify distinguishing TCR V-J signatures, a discovery cohort of 90 to 100 patients was used, comprising some 45 with Graves' ophthalmopathy and some 57 with stable Graves' hyperthyroidism. Whether ophthalmopathy could be predicted prospectively was tested in an independent validation cohort made up of 18 hyperthyroidism patients plus 17 patients who later progressed to ophthalmopathy. For training and testing, the 100 or so patients in the discovery cohort were randomly divided in a 7:3 ratio. Thyroid tissue and blood T-cell repertoires from six Graves' hyperthyroidism patients were also compared in the study. Once sampling was done, hyperthyroidism patients were given methimazole at a starting dose of 30 mg daily, whereas ophthalmopathy patients were given high-dose intravenous methylprednisolone. The libraries were constructed in a second round of multiplex PCR and then size-selected and purified. Libraries were sequenced paired-end with 100 bp reads on an Illumina HiSeq2000. SOAPnuke was used to process the raw data, removing reads that contained adapters or uncalled bases, had a mean Phred below 15, or lacked an exact match to the constant primer or identifier. High-quality paired reads were merged using COPE v1.2.5, and each unique nucleotide sequence was defined as a clonotype. MiTCR v1.1 was used to align the clonotypes against IMGT TRBV, TRBD and TRBJ reference segments. Analysis was restricted to V-J combinations with a frequency above 0.0001, which covered 99.2% of repertoires. The TCS score was defined as F50 (clonal expansion) divided by E x V (chaos), with BLOSUM62-based TCRdist calculated between CDR3 peptides within each V-J. Welch's t-statistics and random forest reduced just over 500 V-J features to 13, which were used in a naive Bayes classifier (R e1071). No statistical method was used to set the sample size in advance, and investigators knew the group allocation. According to the paper, TCR Vbeta CDR3 sequencing was carried out on over 130 peripheral blood samples, which came from approximately 41 ophthalmopathy, around 74 hyperthyroidism and roughly 17 progressor patients.

Material: peripheral blood mononuclear cells (PBMCs), obtained at new diagnosis, from a patient treated with antithyroid drugs. This clonotype was obtained from a woman aged 45 to 65 with Graves disease. Donor details come from another sample of the same person, matched by shared clones. The V and J genes are TRBV20-1 and TRBJ2-1, and 7 junction bases match TRBD2. The CDR3 protein is CSARVVTRDYYNEQFF. The DNA reads as follows: TGCAGTGCTAGAGTTGTTACCCGGGACTATTACAATGAGCAGTTCTTC.